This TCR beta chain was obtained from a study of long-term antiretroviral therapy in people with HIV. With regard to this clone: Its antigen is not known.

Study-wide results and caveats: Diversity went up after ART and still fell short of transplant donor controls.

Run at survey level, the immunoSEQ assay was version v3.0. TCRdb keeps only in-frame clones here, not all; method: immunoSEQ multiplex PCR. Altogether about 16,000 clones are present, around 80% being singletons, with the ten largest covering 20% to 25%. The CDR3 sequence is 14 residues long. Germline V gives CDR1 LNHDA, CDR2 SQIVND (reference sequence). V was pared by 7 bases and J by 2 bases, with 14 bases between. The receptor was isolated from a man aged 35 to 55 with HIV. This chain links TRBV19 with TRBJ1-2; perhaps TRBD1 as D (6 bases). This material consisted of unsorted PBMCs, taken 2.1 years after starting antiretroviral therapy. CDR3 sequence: CASTLDRRNYGYTF. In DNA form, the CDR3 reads TGTGCCAGTACCCTCGACAGGAGGAACTATGGCTACACCTTC. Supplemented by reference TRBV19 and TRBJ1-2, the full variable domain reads DGGITQSPKYLFRKEGQNVTLSCEQNLNHDAMYWYRQDPGQGLRLIYYSQIVNDFQKGDIAEGYSVSREKKESFPLTVTSAQKNPTAFYLCASTLDRRNYGYTFGSGTRLTVV.